This TCR beta chain was found in a study of long-term antiretroviral therapy in people with HIV. Notes on the study in general: Controls exceeded HIV repertoires in CDR3 length range. The study collected blood between about 2004 and 2017, possibly under older ART regimens.

Germline V gene lookup returns CDR1 SGHRS and CDR2 YFSETQ. Trimming took 7 bases from V and 3 from J; bases not matched to a gene: 9. This CDR3 spans 14 amino acids. This clone came up once. Its specificity is not known. They ran version v3.0 of the immunoSEQ assay at survey level. Samples were sequenced targeting about 40,000-50,000 T-cell genomes each. TCRdb's copy holds only in-frame clones and misses some; the assay was immunoSEQ multiplex PCR. The table has 25,000 to 30,000 clones, about 84% seen once. This chain connects TRBV5-1 to TRBJ2-7; TRBD2 agrees at 8 bases. The input for sequencing was unsorted PBMCs, taken 0.8 years before starting antiretroviral therapy. The TCR was taken from a man between 18 and 29 years old with HIV. DNA of the CDR3: TGCGCCAGCGCCGCGGGGGGAGTGGTCTACGAGCAGTACTTC. The encoded protein is CASAAGGVVYEQYF.